This T cell receptor (beta chain) was observed in a study of PD-L1 blockade in urothelial cancer. Study-wide context: The patients had undergone anywhere from 0 to 3 prior chemotherapy regimens. The median T cell count in blood samples was over 140,000.

From germline, CDR1 is PRHDT and CDR2 FYEKMQ (reference sequence). This CDR3 contains 15 residues. The V gene lost 4 bases and the J gene lost 3 bases, with 13 bases spanning the gap. The templates were synthetic TCR analogs, and they were spiked into each PCR. Measured with immunoSEQ multiplex PCR; TCRdb has only the in-frame clones, and not every one. The top ten hold more than 6.5% of the sample, which has fewer than 40,000 clones, around 90% seen once. Patients' cancers were locally advanced or metastatic urothelial carcinomas. V and J are TRBV13 and TRBJ1-3, with D perhaps TRBD1 (5 bases). The source was PBMCs, collected around atezolizumab (anti-PD-L1) treatment. The sequence derives from a man between 65 and 85 years old with urothelial cancer. Here the CDR3 reads CASSSPRQFGNTIYF. The CDR3 DNA is TGTGCCAGCAGCTCGCCCCGACAGTTTGGAAACACCATATATTTT.